This T cell receptor (beta chain) was sequenced in a study of technical replicates of blood from several donors. Clones were sequenced by immunoSEQ multiplex PCR, and TCRdb holds only the in-frame ones, with some missing. The sample yields about 73,000 clones, just over 90% seen once. CDR3 length equals 13 residues. Germline V CDR1 and CDR2: ENHRY, SYGVKD. V was trimmed by 2 bases and J by 6 bases, leaving 11 bases between them. The clonotype originates from a human donor in good health. This chain uses TRBV10-3 with TRBJ2-7; weak D call: TRBD1 (6 bases). The specimen sequenced was T cells isolated from PBMCs. CDR3 region: CAISEGGLSEQYF. DNA for the CDR3: TGTGCCATCAGTGAGGGGGGCCTGAGCGAGCAGTACTTC.